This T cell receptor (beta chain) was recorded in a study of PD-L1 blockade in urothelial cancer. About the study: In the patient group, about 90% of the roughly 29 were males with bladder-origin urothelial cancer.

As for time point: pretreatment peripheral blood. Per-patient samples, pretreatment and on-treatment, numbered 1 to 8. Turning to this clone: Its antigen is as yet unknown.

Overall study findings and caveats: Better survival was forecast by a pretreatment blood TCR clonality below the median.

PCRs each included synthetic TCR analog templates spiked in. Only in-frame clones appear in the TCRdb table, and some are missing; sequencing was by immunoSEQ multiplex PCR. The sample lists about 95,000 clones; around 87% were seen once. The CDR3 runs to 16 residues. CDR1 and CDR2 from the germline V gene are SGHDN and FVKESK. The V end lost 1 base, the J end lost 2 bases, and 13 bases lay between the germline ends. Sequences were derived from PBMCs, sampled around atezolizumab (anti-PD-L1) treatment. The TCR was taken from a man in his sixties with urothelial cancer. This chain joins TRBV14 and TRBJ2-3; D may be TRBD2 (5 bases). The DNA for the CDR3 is TGTGCCAGCAGCCAAGGAGTGGACTGGGCCACAGATACGCAGTATTTT. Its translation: CASSQGVDWATDTQYF.